One sample yielded the 27 T cell receptor beta chains listed below, sequenced in a study of CD8+ T cells in alopecia areata. In each case, RNA was isolated and then reverse transcribed into cDNA as the sequencing template. TCRdb's table, derived via immunoSEQ multiplex PCR, lists solely in-frame clones and lacks some. The profile covers approximately 63,000 clones, with under 75% appearing a single time and approximately 17% taken by the ten largest. The starting material was CD8+ T cells sorted from blood, obtained at week 0. These receptors originate from a human donor with alopecia areata.

There are a few counts of this clone. The CDR3 nucleotides read TGCGCCAGCAGCCTCCGGGACATAGGCACAGATACGCAGTATTTT. Its protein product is CASSLRDIGTDTQYF. The genes are TRBV4-3 and TRBJ2-3; tentative D call: TRBD1 (6 bases). Trimming stripped 4 bases from V and 1 base from J, with 12 bases between. Germline CDR1 LGHNA, CDR2 YSLEER. The CDR3 is 15 residues long.

This clone was observed once. The V and J genes are TRBV5-6 and TRBJ1-2; D remains ambiguous. Germline V gene data show CDR1 as SGHDT and CDR2 as YYEEEE. The V end lost 1 base, the J end lost 0 bases, and 10 bases lay between the germline ends. The CDR3 runs 15 residues. The CDR3 here is CASSLFNGPNYGYTF. DNA of the CDR3: TGTGCCAGCAGCTTGTTCAACGGTCCTAACTATGGCTACACCTTC.

The chain links TRBV19 to TRBJ1-1; D possibly corresponds to TRBD1 (5 bases). Per the germline V gene, CDR1 is LNHDA and CDR2 is SQIVND (reference sequence). This CDR3 comprises 11 residues. With 4 bases removed from V and 8 bases from J, the gap between germline ends came to 8 bases. CDR3 sequence: CASSTGAEAFF. The CDR3 DNA follows: TGTGCCAGTAGTACCGGGGCCGAAGCTTTCTTT. Full variable domain (rest looked up from reference TRBV19 and TRBJ1-1): DGGITQSPKYLFRKEGQNVTLSCEQNLNHDAMYWYRQDPGQGLRLIYYSQIVNDFQKGDIAEGYSVSREKKESFPLTVTSAQKNPTAFYLCASSTGAEAFFGQGTRLTVV.

The chain uses TRBV29-1 and TRBJ2-7; possibly TRBD1 or TRBD2 for D (7 bases each). Germline CDR1 and CDR2: SQVTM and ANQGSEA. The CDR3 consists of 14 residues. Deletions cut 7 bases from V and 4 bases from J, with 20 bases between. This chain's CDR3 is CSAEKRQGGYEQYF. The CDR3, as DNA: TGCAGCGCCGAAAAGAGACAGGGAGGGTACGAGCAGTACTTC.

The count of this clone is one. The same CDR3 arises from other DNA sequences in this sample as well. The chain is built from TRBV7-9 and TRBJ1-1; D is unclear. The CDR3 has 13 amino acids. Germline CDR1 is SEHNR and CDR2 is FQNEAQ (reference sequence). Trimming shortened V by 5 bases and J by 0 bases, and 7 bases separated the two germline ends. CDR3 nucleotide sequence: TGTGCCAGCAGCCCCTGGCTGAACACTGAAGCTTTCTTT. Residues: CASSPWLNTEAFF.

A single count supports this clone. The V and J genes are TRBV7-8 and TRBJ2-5; 10 positions match TRBD2. This CDR3 has 17 amino acids. Germline values: CDR1 SGHVS, CDR2 FQNEAQ. Trimming cost V 5 bases and J 5 bases; bases outside gene matches: 14. The DNA for the CDR3 is TGTGCCAGCAGCCGCCTAGCGGGAGTCTTTCTAGGCGAGACCCAGTACTTC. Its translation: CASSRLAGVFLGETQYF.

This chain links TRBV11-3 with TRBJ2-7; unclear D gene. V lost 0 bases and J 2 bases, leaving 14 bases between the germline ends. CDR3 length equals 16 residues. The germline V gene has CDR1 SGHNT and CDR2 YENEEA. CDR3 sequence (DNA): TGTGCCAGCAGCTTAGATGGCGGATTTAGAACCTACGAGCAGTACTTC. It encodes CASSLDGGFRTYEQYF.

The sample holds a few counts of this clone. This chain links TRBV7-2 with TRBJ2-7; the D is unclear. V dropped 5 bases and J dropped 6 bases, with 8 bases sitting between them. This CDR3 contains 11 residues. CDR1 and CDR2 (germline): SGHTA, FQGNSA. This chain's CDR3 is CASSVGAEQYF. The CDR3 DNA is TGTGCCAGCAGCGTAGGCGCCGAGCAGTACTTC.

This clone showed up just a few times. V gene TRBV5-1 combines with J gene TRBJ2-2; 7 nucleotides match TRBD2. The CDR3 loop spans 17 amino acids. Trimming took 4 bases from V and 3 from J; bases not matched to a gene: 12. Germline V gene data show CDR1 as SGHRS and CDR2 as YFSETQ. CDR3 in DNA: TGCGCCAGCAGCCCACACTCCGGACTAGTTGACACCGGGGAGCTGTTTTTT. Its protein product is CASSPHSGLVDTGELFF.

About this clone: A far larger clone is just one base off, so this is likely a read error. This sequence joins TRBV7-2 and TRBJ2-7, with D perhaps TRBD2 (5 bases). Per germline, CDR1 SGHTA and CDR2 FQGNSA. V lost 6 bases and J 5 bases, leaving 14 bases between the germline ends. This CDR3 spans 13 amino acids. CDR3 loop: CASSEGSAHEQYF. The CDR3 DNA reads TGTGCCAGCAGTGAGGGAAGCGCCCACGAGCAGTACTTC.

The V call is TRBV13, the J call TRBJ2-7, with D hard to call. V lost 0 bases to trimming and J lost 10 bases, with 7 bases between them. CDR3 length: 11 residues. CDR1 and CDR2 (germline): PRHDT, FYEKMQ (reference sequence). CDR3 nucleotides: TGTGCCAGCAGCTTAGGGTCGGGCCAGTACTTC. As protein: CASSLGSGQYF.

This chain connects TRBV28 to TRBJ2-1; tentative D call: TRBD1 (7 bases). V lost 1 base, J lost 5 bases, and 15 bases lay in between. This CDR3 has 16 residues. CDR1 MDHEN and CDR2 SYDVKM come from the germline V gene. CDR3: CASSLLGQAGHNEQFF. The CDR3 bases are TGTGCCAGCAGTTTATTAGGACAGGCGGGACACAATGAGCAGTTCTTC.

This sequence joins TRBV7-9 and TRBJ1-1; D is uncertain. V lost 5 bases and J lost 7, with 11 bases in between. Germline values: CDR1 SEHNR, CDR2 FQNEAQ (reference sequence). The CDR3 spans 12 residues. The DNA of the CDR3 is TGTGCCAGCAGCGAGGCCGGACTTGAAGCTTTCTTT. Residues: CASSEAGLEAFF.

This sequence joins TRBV5-4 and TRBJ2-3, with D hard to call. The germline V gene encodes CDR1 SGHNT and CDR2 YYREEE (reference sequence). The V end lost 0 bases, the J end lost 4 bases, and 3 bases lay between the germline ends. This CDR3 comprises 12 residues. DNA of the CDR3: TGTGCCAGCAGCTTGGGGTCAGATACGCAGTATTTT. It specifies CASSLGSDTQYF.

In this sample, this clone turned up a few times. J is TRBJ2-1 and V is TRBV7-2; 8 bases are shared with TRBD1. Germline V gives CDR1 SGHTA, CDR2 FQGNSA. This CDR3 contains 15 residues. Trimming removed 4 bases from V and 2 bases from J; junction bases left unmatched: 4. DNA for the CDR3: TGTGCCAGCAGCTGGGGGACAGGCGCCTACAATGAGCAGTTCTTC. This codes for CASSWGTGAYNEQFF.

This sequence joins TRBV13 and TRBJ1-1, with 8 bases matching TRBD1. The germline V gene encodes CDR1 PRHDT and CDR2 FYEKMQ (reference sequence). The CDR3 loop spans 14 amino acids. Germline trimming cut 3 bases from V and 5 bases from J; bases unmatched to any gene: 5. The CDR3 protein is CASSFPGGLTEAFF. The DNA for the CDR3 is TGTGCCAGCAGCTTCCCAGGGGGCCTAACTGAAGCTTTCTTT.

About this clone itself: Other DNA sequences from this sample encode an identical CDR3 as well. This rearrangement joins TRBV29-1 to TRBJ2-7; 8 nucleotides match TRBD1. After removal of 5 bases from V and 5 bases from J, the junction contained 8 bases not matched to a gene. From germline, CDR1 is SQVTM and CDR2 ANQGSEA. The CDR3 runs to 13 residues. The CDR3 is CSVMPGGPHEQYF. In DNA, the CDR3 is TGCAGCGTTATGCCAGGGGGCCCCCACGAGCAGTACTTC.

V usage is TRBV29-1 and J usage is TRBJ2-2; TRBD2 aligns across 13 bases. Germline CDR1 and CDR2: SQVTM and ANQGSEA. The J segment lost 5 bases and the V segment lost 6 bases, leaving 6 bases of the junction unmatched. This CDR3 has 15 amino acids. CDR3 region: CSVSGTSGITGELFF. For the CDR3, the DNA is TGCAGCGTGTCCGGGACTAGCGGGATTACCGGGGAGCTGTTTTTT.

This rearrangement joins TRBV4-3 to TRBJ2-3; weak D call: TRBD1 (5 bases). This CDR3 has 13 residues. Trimming removed 0 bases from V and 9 bases from J, with 10 bases in between. Germline CDR1 reads LGHNA; CDR2 reads YSLEER. The CDR3 DNA sequence: TGCGCCAGCAGCCAAGATGGGGCAGGGACGCAGTATTTT. It encodes CASSQDGAGTQYF.

This clone came up once. This chain links TRBV14 with TRBJ2-1; D unresolved. The germline V gene has CDR1 SGHDN and CDR2 FVKESK. The CDR3 contains 17 residues. Trimming took off 6 bases at V and 1 base at J, with 19 bases between the two ends. The CDR3: CASRASPPEASYNEQFF. As DNA, the CDR3 is TGTGCCAGCAGAGCAAGTCCCCCCGAAGCATCCTACAATGAGCAGTTCTTC.

The chain combines TRBV2 with TRBJ1-1; 8 bases align to TRBD1. V dropped 3 bases and J dropped 11; count of bases not matched to a gene: 5. The CDR3 contains 12 residues. The germline gives CDR1 SNHLY, CDR2 FYNNEI. CDR3 sequence reads: CASSEFTGGAFF. CDR3 nucleotide sequence: TGTGCCAGCAGTGAGTTTACAGGGGGGGCTTTCTTT.

This chain connects TRBV7-2 to TRBJ2-4; 9 nucleotides agree with TRBD2. Germline V gene sequence: CDR1 SGHTA, CDR2 FQGNSA. V was pared by 4 bases and J by 6 bases, with 10 bases of the junction left unmatched. This CDR3 is 16 amino acids long. The CDR3 sequence is CASSYDISGSGNIQYF. DNA of the CDR3: TGTGCCAGCAGCTACGACATTAGCGGGAGCGGAAACATTCAGTACTTC. The full variable domain, in which reference TRBV7-2 and TRBJ2-4 provide the parts outside the CDR3, is GAGVSQSPSNKVTEKGKDVELRCDPISGHTALYWYRQSLGQGLEFLIYFQGNSAPDKSGLPSDRFSAERTGGSVSTLTIQRTQQEDSAVYLCASSYDISGSGNIQYFGAGTRLSVL.

In its sample, this clone was seen a few times. The chain carries TRBV4-1 and TRBJ1-1; 7 nucleotides align to TRBD1. The CDR3 has 14 amino acids. V lost 0 bases and J lost 6; bases outside the gene matches: 4. Germline V CDR1 and CDR2: MGHRA, YSYEKL. This CDR3 reads CASSQDPGGAEAFF. Written as DNA, the CDR3 is TGCGCCAGCAGCCAAGATCCAGGGGGAGCTGAAGCTTTCTTT.

This clone was seen a single time. The chain employs TRBV6-5 and TRBJ2-7; D is unclear. CDR1 is MNHEY, CDR2 SVGAGI, per germline. The V and J ends lost 10 bases and 3 bases respectively, with 19 bases between them. This CDR3 contains 14 residues. The CDR3 is CATVPAGGFYEQYF. The CDR3 bases are TGTGCCACTGTCCCAGCAGGCGGATTCTACGAGCAGTACTTC.

This clone occurred a few times. The CDR3, as DNA: TGTGCCAGTTCCCTCTACAATGAGCAGTTCTTC. It specifies CASSLYNEQFF. This rearrangement joins TRBV19 to TRBJ2-1; D gene ambiguous. The CDR3 is 11 amino acids. Germline lookup yields CDR1 LNHDA and CDR2 SQIVND (reference sequence). V was clipped by 8 bases and J by 3 bases, with 5 bases between them.

CDR3 bases: TGCAGCGTTGAACAACTGGCCGGGACAGGGGGTATGGATGAGCAGTTCTTC. It is translated as CSVEQLAGTGGMDEQFF. The chain links TRBV29-1 to TRBJ2-1, with TRBD1 identical over 11 bases. Looked up from germline, CDR1 is SQVTM and CDR2 is ANQGSEA. This CDR3 spans 17 amino acids. Losses at the gene ends were 2 bases for V and 8 bases for J; bases not matched to a gene: 14.

The chain is built from TRBV7-2 and TRBJ1-5; possible D gene TRBD1, 5 bases. Per the germline V gene, CDR1 is SGHTA and CDR2 is FQGNSA. The V and J ends lost 5 bases and 9 bases respectively, with 17 bases between them. The CDR3 covers 14 residues. The CDR3 DNA reads TGTGCCAGCAGCCTAACGGGGACTGATGGGCCCCAGCATTTT. Encoded protein: CASSLTGTDGPQHF.